This record concerns one TCR beta chain sequence. Its matching antigen is unknown. There were at least 6 micrograms of total RNA extracted from every sample. The data were taken from a study of blood T cells in healthy people across ages. The study's findings and limits: There were more naive CD4+ cells and higher diversity in long-lived donors than in aged donors. Among T cells, TCR beta diversity per million cells dropped roughly linearly as age rose.

Sample-barcoded 5' priming and a J-beta primer mix drove a second PCR of about 6 to 12 cycles. Every cDNA molecule carried a tag from a template-switch adaptor bearing 12 random nucleotides. TCRdb itself ran the 5' RACE reads through MiXCR, one entry per CDR3 protein. Of hundreds of thousands of distinct CDR3 sequences listed, roughly 44% were seen once; the top ten hold about 21%. The CDR3 contains 13 residues. The ends were cut back, 6 bases at V and 5 bases at J, with 8 bases in the middle. The sequence was obtained from a man in his fifties or sixties in good health. The sample comprised blood. The chain is built from TRBV12-3 or TRBV12-4 and TRBJ1-6, with D possibly being TRBD1 (5 bases). CDR3 sequence reads: CASRSGNNSPLHF. CDR3 in DNA: TGTGCCAGCAGATCAGGGAATAATTCACCCCTCCACTTT.